The following is a T cell receptor (beta chain) sequence with its context. These data belong to a study of PD-L1 blockade in urothelial cancer. Study overall: The researchers analyzed blood 3 weeks (second dose) and 6 weeks after treatment start.

The repertoire was sequenced with immunoSEQ multiplex PCR; TCRdb's copy has only in-frame clones and lacks some. The table lists some 100,000 clones, 90% to 95% of them singletons. This CDR3 spans 14 amino acids. V lost 7 bases and J lost 1, with 13 bases in between. Germline CDR1 WSHSY, CDR2 SAAADI. The chain couples TRBV10-2 to TRBJ1-1, with D possibly matching TRBD1 (5 bases). This clonotype was sampled from a woman aged 80 or over with urothelial cancer. The sample here was PBMCs, taken around atezolizumab (anti-PD-L1) treatment. As DNA, the CDR3 is TGCGCCAGCAAAGAGGCAGGGAAGAACACTGAAGCTTTCTTT. Protein product: CASKEAGKNTEAFF.